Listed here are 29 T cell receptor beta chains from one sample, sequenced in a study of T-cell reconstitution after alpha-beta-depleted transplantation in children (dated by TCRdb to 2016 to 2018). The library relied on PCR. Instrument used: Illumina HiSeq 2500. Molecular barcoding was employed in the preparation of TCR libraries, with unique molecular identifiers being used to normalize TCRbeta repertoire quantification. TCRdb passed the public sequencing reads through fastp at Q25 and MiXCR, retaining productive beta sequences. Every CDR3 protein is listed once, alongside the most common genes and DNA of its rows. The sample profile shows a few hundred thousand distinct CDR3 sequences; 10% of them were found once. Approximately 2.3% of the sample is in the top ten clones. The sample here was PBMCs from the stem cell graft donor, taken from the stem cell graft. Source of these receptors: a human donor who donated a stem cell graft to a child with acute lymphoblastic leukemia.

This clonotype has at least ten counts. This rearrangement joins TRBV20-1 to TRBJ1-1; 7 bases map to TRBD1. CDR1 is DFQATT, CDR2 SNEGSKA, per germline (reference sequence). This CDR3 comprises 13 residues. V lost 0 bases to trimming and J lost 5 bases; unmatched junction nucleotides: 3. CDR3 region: CSAREGGRTEAFF. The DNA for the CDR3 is TGCAGTGCTAGAGAAGGGGGCCGGACTGAAGCTTTCTTT.

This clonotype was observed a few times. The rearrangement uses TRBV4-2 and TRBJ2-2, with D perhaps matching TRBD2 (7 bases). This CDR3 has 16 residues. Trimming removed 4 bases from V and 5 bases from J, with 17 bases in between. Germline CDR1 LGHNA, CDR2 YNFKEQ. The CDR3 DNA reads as TGTGCCAGCAGCCCGTCGGCGGGGGCGAGGACCGGGGAGCTGTTTTTT. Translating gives CASSPSAGARTGELFF.

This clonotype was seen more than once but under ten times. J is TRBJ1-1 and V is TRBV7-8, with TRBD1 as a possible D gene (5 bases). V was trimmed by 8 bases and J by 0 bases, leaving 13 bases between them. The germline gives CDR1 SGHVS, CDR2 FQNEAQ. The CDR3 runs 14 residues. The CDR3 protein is CASLAGTVNTEAFF. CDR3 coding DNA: TGTGCCAGCCTCGCAGGGACGGTGAACACTGAAGCTTTCTTT.

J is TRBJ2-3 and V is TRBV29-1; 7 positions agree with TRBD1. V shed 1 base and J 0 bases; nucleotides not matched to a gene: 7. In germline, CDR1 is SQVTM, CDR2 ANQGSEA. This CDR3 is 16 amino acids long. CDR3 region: CSVEGGRQGSTDTQYF. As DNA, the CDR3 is TGCAGCGTTGAAGGAGGGCGACAGGGCAGCACAGATACGCAGTATTTT.

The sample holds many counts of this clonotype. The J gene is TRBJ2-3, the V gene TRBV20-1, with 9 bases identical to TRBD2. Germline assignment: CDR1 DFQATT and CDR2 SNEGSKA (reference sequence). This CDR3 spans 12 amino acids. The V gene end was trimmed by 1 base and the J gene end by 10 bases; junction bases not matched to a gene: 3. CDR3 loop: CSARVGLAPQYF. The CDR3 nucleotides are TGCAGTGCTAGAGTGGGACTAGCTCCGCAGTATTTT.

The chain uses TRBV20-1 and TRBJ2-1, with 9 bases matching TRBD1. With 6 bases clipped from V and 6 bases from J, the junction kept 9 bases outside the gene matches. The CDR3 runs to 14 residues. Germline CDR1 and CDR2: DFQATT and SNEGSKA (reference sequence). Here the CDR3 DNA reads TGCAGTGCCCATATGGGACAGGGACCCAATGAGCAGTTCTTC. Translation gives CSAHMGQGPNEQFF.

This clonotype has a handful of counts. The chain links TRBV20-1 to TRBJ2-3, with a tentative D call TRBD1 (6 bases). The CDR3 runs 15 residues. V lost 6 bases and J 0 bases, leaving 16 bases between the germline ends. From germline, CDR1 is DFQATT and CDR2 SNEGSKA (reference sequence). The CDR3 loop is CSATLGQMSTDTQYF. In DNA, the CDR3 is TGCAGTGCCACCCTGGGACAAATGAGCACAGATACGCAGTATTTT.

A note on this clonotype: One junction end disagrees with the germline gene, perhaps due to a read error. This CDR3 is CCASGPGQVNTGELFF. Written as DNA, the CDR3 is TGCTGTGCTAGCGGACCGGGACAGGTGAACACCGGGGAGCTGTTTTTT. The chain couples TRBV20-1 to TRBJ2-2, with a possible D match to TRBD1 (8 bases). The germline gives CDR1 DFQATT, CDR2 SNEGSKA (reference sequence). This CDR3 is built from 16 residues.

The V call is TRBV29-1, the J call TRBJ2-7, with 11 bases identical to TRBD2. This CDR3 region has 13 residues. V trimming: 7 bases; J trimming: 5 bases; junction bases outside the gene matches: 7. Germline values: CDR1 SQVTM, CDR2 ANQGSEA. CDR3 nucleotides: TGCAGCGGGTTACTAGCGGGAGTCCACGAGCAGTACTTC. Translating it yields CSGLLAGVHEQYF.

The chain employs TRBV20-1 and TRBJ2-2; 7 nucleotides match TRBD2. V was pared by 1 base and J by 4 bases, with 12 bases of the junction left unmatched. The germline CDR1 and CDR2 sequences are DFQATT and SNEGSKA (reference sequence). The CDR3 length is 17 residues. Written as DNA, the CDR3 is TGCAGTGCTAGAGTGACGGTTGGGAGGGTTGCCACCGGGGAGCTGTTTTTT. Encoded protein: CSARVTVGRVATGELFF.

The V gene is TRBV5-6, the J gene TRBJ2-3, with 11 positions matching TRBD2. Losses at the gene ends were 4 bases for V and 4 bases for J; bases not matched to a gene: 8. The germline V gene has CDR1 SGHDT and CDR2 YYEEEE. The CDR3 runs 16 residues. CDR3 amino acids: CASSPGLAVIADTQYF. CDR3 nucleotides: TGTGCCAGCAGCCCGGGACTAGCGGTAATCGCAGATACGCAGTATTTT.

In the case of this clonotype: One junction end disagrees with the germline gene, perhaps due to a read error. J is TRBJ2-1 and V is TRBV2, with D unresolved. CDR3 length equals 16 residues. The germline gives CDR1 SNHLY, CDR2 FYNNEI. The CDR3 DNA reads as TGTGCCAGCAGTGAATCCTGGCTAAGCTCCTACAATGAGCAGTCCTTC. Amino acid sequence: CASSESWLSSYNEQSF.

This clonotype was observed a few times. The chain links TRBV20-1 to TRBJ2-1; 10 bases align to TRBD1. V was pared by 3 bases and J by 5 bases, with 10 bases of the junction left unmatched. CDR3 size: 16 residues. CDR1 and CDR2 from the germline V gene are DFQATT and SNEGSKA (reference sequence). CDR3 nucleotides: TGCAGTGCTAGGGGACCCGGGGGGACAGGGGACAATGAGCAGTTCTTC. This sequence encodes CSARGPGGTGDNEQFF.

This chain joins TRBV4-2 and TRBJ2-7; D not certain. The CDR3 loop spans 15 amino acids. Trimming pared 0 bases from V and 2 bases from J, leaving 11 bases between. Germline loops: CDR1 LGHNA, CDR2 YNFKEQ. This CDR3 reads CASSQEETFAYEQYF. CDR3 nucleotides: TGTGCCAGCAGCCAAGAGGAAACTTTCGCCTACGAGCAGTACTTC.

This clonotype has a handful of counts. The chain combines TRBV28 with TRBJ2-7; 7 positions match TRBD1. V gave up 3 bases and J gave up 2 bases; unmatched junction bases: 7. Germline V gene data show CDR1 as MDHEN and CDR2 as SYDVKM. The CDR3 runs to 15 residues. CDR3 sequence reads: CASSFRQGVAYEQYF. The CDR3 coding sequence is TGTGCCAGCAGTTTCCGGCAGGGGGTGGCCTACGAGCAGTACTTC.

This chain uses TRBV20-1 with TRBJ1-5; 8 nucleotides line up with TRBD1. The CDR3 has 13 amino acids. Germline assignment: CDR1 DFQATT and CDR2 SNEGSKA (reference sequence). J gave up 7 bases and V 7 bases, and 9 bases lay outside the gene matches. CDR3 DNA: TGCAGTGTTCCGTCAGGGGGCAGGCAGCCCCAGCATTTT. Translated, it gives CSVPSGGRQPQHF.

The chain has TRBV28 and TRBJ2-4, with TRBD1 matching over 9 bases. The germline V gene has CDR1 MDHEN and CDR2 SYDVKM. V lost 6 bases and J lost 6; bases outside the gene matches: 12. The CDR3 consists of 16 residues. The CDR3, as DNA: TGTGCCAGCAGCCCGGGACAGGGACAGTGGGGAAACATTCAGTACTTC. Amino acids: CASSPGQGQWGNIQYF. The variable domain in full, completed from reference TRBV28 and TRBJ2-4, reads DVKVTQSSRYLVKRTGEKVFLECVQDMDHENMFWYRQDPGLGLRLIYFSYDVKMKEKGDIPEGYSVSREKKERFSLILESASTNQTSMYLCASSPGQGQWGNIQYFGAGTRLSVL.

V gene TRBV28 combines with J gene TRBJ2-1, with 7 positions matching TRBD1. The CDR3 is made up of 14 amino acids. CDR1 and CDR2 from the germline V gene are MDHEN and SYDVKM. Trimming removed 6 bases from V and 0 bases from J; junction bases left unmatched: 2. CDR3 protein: CASRTGASYNEQFF. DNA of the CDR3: TGTGCCAGCAGAACAGGGGCCTCCTACAATGAGCAGTTCTTC.

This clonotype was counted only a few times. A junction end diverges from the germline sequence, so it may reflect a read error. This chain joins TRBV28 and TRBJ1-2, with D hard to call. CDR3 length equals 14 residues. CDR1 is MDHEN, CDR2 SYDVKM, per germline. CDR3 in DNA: TGTGCCAGCAGCTTATCGCTGCGGGCCTATGGCTACACCTTC. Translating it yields CASSLSLRAYGYTF.

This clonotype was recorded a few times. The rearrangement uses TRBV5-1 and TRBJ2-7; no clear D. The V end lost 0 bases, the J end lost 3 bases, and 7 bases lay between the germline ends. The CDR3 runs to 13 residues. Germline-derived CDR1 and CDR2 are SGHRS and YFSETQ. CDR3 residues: CASSLDSIYEQYF. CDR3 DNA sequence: TGCGCCAGCAGCTTGGACAGCATCTACGAGCAGTACTTC.

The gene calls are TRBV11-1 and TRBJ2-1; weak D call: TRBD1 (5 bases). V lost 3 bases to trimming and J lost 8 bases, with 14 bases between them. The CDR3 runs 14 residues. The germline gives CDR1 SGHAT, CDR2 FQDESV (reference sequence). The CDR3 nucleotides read TGTGCCAGCAGCTTGCAGGGATCCGCGGATGAGCAGTTCTTC. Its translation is CASSLQGSADEQFF. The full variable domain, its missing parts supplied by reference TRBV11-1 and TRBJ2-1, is EAEVAQSPRYKITEKSQAVAFWCDPISGHATLYWYRQILGQGPELLVQFQDESVVDDSQLPKDRFSAERLKGVDSTLKIQPAELGDSAMYLCASSLQGSADEQFFGPGTRLTVL.

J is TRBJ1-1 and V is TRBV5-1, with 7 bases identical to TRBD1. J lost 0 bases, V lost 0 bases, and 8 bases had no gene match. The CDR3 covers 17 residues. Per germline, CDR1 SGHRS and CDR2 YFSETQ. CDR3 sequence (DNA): TGCGCCAGCAGCTTGGACTGGACAGGAGTCATGAACACTGAAGCTTTCTTT. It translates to CASSLDWTGVMNTEAFF.

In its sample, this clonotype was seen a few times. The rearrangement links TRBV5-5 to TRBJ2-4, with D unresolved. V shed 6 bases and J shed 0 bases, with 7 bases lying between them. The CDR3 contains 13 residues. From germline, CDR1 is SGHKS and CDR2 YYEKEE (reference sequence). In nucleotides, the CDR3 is TGTGCCAGCACAGGTCTAGCCAAAAACATTCAGTACTTC. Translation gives CASTGLAKNIQYF.

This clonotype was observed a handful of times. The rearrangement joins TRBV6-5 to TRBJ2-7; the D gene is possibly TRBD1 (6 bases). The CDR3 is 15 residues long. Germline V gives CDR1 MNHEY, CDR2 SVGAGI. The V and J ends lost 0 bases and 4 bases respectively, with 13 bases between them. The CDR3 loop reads CASSYSSAGAYEQYF. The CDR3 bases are TGTGCCAGCAGTTACTCTTCGGCAGGGGCGTACGAGCAGTACTTC.

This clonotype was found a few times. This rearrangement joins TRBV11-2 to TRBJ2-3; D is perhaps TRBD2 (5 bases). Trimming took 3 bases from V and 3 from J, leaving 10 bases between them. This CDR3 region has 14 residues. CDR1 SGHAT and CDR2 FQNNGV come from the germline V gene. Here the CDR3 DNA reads TGTGCCAGCAGCTTCGGACCGGGGACAGATACGCAGTATTTT. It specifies CASSFGPGTDTQYF.

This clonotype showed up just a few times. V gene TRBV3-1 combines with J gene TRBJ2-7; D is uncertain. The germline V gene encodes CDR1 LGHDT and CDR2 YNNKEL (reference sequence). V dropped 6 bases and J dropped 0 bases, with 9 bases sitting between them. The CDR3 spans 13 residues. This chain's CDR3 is CASRGGVSYEQYF. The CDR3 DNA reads TGTGCCAGCAGGGGTGGAGTCTCCTACGAGCAGTACTTC.

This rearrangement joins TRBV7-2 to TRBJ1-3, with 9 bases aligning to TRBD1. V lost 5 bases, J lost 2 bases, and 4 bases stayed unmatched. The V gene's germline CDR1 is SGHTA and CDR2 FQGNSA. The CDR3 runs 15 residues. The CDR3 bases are TGTGCCAGCAGCACCCGGACAGGGGCTGGAAACACCATATATTTT. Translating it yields CASSTRTGAGNTIYF.

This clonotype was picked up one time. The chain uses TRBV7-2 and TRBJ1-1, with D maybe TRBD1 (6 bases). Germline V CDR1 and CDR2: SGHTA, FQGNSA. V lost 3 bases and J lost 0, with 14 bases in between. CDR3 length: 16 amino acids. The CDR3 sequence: CASSFDRKPVNTEAFF. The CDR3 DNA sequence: TGTGCCAGCAGCTTCGACAGGAAGCCCGTGAACACTGAAGCTTTCTTT.

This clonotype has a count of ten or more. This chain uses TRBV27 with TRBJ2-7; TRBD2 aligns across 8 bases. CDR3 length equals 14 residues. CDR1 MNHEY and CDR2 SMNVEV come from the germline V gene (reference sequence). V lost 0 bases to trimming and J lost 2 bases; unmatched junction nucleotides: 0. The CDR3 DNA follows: TGTGCCAGCAGTTTATCTAGCGGGACCTACGAGCAGTACTTC. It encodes CASSLSSGTYEQYF.